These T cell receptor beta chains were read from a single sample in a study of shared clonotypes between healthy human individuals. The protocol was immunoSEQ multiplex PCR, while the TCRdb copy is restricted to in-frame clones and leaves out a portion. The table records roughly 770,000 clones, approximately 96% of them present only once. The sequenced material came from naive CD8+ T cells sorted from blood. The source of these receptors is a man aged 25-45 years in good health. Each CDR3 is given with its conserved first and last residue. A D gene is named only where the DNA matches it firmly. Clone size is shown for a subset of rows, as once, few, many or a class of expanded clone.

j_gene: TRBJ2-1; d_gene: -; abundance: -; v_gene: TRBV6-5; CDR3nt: TGTGCCAGCGGGTCCCAGGGGGGGTACAATGAGCAGTTCTTC; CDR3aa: CASGSQGGYNEQFF
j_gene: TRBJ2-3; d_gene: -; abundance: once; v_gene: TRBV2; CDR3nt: TGTGCCAGCAGTGGGGGGGCAGGTAGCACAGATACGCAGTATTTT; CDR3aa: CASSGGAGSTDTQYF
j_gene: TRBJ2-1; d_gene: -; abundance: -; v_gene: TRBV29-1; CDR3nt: TGCAGCGTTGAAGGGGATTTTGGACGCTCCTACAATGAGCAGTTCTTC; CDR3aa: CSVEGDFGRSYNEQFF
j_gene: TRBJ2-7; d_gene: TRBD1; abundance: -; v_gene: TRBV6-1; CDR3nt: TGTGCCAGCAGTCCGACAGGGATTAGGACCTACGAGCAGTACTTC; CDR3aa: CASSPTGIRTYEQYF
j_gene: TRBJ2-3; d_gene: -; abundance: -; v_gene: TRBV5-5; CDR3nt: TGTGCCAGCGAGAAGGCTAGCGGCACAGATACGCAGTATTTT; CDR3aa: CASEKASGTDTQYF
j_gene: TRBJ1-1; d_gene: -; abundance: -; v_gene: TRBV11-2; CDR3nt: TGTGCCAGCAGCCCAACTACGGTGAACACTGAGGCTTTCTTT; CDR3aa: CASSPTTVNTEAFF
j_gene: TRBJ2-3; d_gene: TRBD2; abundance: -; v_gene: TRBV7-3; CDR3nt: TGTGCCAGCAGCAAACTAGCGGAGGGGGTAGATACGCAGTATTTT; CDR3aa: CASSKLAEGVDTQYF
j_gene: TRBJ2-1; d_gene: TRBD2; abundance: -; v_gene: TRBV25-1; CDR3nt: TGTGCCAGCAGTAAGGGACTAGCGGGAGTCTCCTACAATGAGCAGTTCTTC; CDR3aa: CASSKGLAGVSYNEQFF
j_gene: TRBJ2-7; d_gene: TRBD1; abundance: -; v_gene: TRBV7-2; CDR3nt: TGTGCCAGCAGCTTAAAGGCAGGGGGCTCCTACGAGCAGTACTTC; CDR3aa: CASSLKAGGSYEQYF
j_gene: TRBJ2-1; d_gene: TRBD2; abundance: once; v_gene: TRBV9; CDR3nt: TGTGCCAGCAGCCGACTAGCGGGAGTGACCGGGTACAATGAGCAGTTCTTC; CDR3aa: CASSRLAGVTGYNEQFF
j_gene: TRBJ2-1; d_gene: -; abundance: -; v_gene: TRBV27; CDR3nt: TGTGCCAGCAGTTTAGTACCGGGACCGCTCAATGAGCAGTTCTTC; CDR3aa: CASSLVPGPLNEQFF
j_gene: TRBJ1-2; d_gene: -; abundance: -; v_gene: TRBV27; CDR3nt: TGTGCCAGCGCCCCTTCGCAGTCTAACTATGGCTACACCTTC; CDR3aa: CASAPSQSNYGYTF
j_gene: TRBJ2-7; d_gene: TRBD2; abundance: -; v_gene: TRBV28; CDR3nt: TGTGCCAGCAGTGGGACTACGGGAAATAGCTCCTACGAGCAGTACTTC; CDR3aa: CASSGTTGNSSYEQYF
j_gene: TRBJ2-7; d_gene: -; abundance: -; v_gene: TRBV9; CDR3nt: TGTGCCAGCAGCGGGGGGCGGCAGGGAGCCCCCTACGAGCAGTACTTC; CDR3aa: CASSGGRQGAPYEQYF
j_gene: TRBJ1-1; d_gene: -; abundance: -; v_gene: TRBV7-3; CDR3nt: TGTGCCAGCAGCTTTGACGGGGTGGACACTGAAGCTTTCTTT; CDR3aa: CASSFDGVDTEAFF
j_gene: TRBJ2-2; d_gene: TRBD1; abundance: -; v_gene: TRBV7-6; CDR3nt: TGTGCCAGCAGCTTCAGCTCCGCGGGACAGGTCACCGGGGAGCTGTTTTTT; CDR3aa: CASSFSSAGQVTGELFF
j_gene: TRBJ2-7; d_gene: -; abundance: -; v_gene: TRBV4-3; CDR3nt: TGCGCCAGCAGCCAGGAGCAGGGTAGGGGCTACGAGCAGTACTTC; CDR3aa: CASSQEQGRGYEQYF
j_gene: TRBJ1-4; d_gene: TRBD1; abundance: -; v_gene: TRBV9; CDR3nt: TGTGCCAGCAGCGGGGGGACAGGAGACCCTAAAAAACTGTTTTTT; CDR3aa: CASSGGTGDPKKLFF
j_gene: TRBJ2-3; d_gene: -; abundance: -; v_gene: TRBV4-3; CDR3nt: TGCGCCAGCAGCCAAGTAAGGACAGATACGCAGTATTTT; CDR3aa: CASSQVRTDTQYF
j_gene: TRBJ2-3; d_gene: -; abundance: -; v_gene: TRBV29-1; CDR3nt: TGCAGCGTTTTTGGTTTCGGGGGACTCCCTAAAACAGATACGCAGTATTTT; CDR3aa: CSVFGFGGLPKTDTQYF
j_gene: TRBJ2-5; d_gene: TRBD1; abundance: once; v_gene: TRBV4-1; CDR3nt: TGCGCCAGCAGCCAAGGGGGACAGGCGGATCAAGAGACCCAGTACTTC; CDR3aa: CASSQGGQADQETQYF
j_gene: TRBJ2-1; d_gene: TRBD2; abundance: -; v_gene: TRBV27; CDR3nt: TGTGCCAGCAGTATTAGCGGGGATACCTACAATGAGCAGTTCTTC; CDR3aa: CASSISGDTYNEQFF
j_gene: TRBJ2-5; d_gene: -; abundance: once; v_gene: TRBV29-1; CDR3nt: TGCAGCGTAGGCCCTACAGGAATGGGAGAGACCCAGTACTTC; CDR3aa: CSVGPTGMGETQYF
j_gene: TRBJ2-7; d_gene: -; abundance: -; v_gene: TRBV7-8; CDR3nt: TGTGCCAGCAGCCTGGGACATTTCTACGAGCAGTACTTC; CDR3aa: CASSLGHFYEQYF
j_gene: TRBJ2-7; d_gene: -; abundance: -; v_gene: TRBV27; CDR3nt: TGTGCCAGCAGGGTCGCGGGGACCTACGAGCAGTACTTC; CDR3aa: CASRVAGTYEQYF
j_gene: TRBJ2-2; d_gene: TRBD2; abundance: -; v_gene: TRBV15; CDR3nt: TGTGCCACCAGCAGAGGAGGGGGACTAGCGGATAATCCCGGGGAGCTGTTTTTT; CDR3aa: CATSRGGGLADNPGELFF
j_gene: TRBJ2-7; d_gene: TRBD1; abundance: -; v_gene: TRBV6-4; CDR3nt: TGTGCCAGCAGTGACATGGTCCCGAGGACAGGGGAACAATACGAGCAGTACTTC; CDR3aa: CASSDMVPRTGEQYEQYF
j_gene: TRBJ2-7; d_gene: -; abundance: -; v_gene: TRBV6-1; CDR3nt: TGTGCCAGCAGTGAAGCGTGGACGGACTACGAGCAGTACTTC; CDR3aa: CASSEAWTDYEQYF
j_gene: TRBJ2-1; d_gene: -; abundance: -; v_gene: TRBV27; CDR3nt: TGTGCCAGCAGTTTCCCAGGGAGCTACAATGAGCAGTTCTTC; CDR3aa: CASSFPGSYNEQFF
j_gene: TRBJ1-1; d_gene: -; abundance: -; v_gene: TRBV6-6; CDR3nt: TGTGCCAGCAGTCGACTGGAGATGAACACTGAAGCTTTCTTT; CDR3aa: CASSRLEMNTEAFF
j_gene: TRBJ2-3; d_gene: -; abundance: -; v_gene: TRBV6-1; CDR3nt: TGTGCCAGCAGTGAAGCGGTCACAGATACGCAGTATTTT; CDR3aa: CASSEAVTDTQYF
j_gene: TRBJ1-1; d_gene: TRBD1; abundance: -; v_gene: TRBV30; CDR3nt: TGTGCCTGGAGACAGGGGGTAGGGGCTGAAGCTTTCTTT; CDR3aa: CAWRQGVGAEAFF
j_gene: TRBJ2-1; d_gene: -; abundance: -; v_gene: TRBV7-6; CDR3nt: TGTGCCAGCAGCTCCACTGGATACAATGAGCAGTTCTTC; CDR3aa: CASSSTGYNEQFF
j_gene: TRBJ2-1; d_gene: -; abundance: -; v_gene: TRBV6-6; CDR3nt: TGTGCCACCGACGGAAAGGGCCCGCTGAATGAGCAGTTCTTC; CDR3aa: CATDGKGPLNEQFF
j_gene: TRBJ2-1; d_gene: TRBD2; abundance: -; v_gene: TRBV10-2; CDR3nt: TGCGCCAGCAGTGAGTCGGCTAGCGGGAGGCTTTACAATGAGCAGTTCTTC; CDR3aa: CASSESASGRLYNEQFF
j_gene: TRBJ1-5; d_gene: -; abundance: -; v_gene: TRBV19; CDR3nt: TGTGCCAGTACCCTGGGAGGCCTGAGCAATCAGCCCCAGCATTTT; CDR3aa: CASTLGGLSNQPQHF
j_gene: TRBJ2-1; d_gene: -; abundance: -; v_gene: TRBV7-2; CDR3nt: TGTGCCAGCAGCTTAGCCACCAGAGTATACAATGAGCAGTTCTTC; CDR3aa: CASSLATRVYNEQFF
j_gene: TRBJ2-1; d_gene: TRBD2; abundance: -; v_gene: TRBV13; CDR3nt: TGTGCCAGCAGTTTAGGACTAGCGGGAAATGAGCAGTTCTTC; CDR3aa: CASSLGLAGNEQFF